A selection of T cell receptor beta chains follows, all from one sample in a study of identical twins. One entry per CDR3 protein results from TCRdb running MiXCR on the 5' RACE reads. The profile shows some 570,000 distinct CDR3 sequences, about 20% of them singletons. This same sample was also part of a study on yellow fever vaccine responses in identical twins.

The sequencing input was CD4+ T cells sorted from blood. The receptors come from a young woman in good health. Both conserved end residues are part of each CDR3. A D gene is named only where the DNA matches it firmly. Clone size is shown for a subset of rows, as once, few, many or a class of expanded clone.

d_call j_call clone_size v_call cdr3_aa cdr3_nt
NA TRBJ2-3 NA TRBV7-9 CASSPFRGWSTDTQYF TGTGCCAGCAGCCCCTTCCGTGGGTGGAGCACAGATACGCAGTATTTT
NA TRBJ2-7 once TRBV6-5 CASSSRPPQLDEQYF TGTGCCAGCAGTTCCCGGCCACCCCAGCTAGACGAGCAGTACTTC
TRBD2 TRBJ2-7 few TRBV3-1 CASASSGTSYEQYF TGTGCCAGCGCCTCTAGCGGCACCTCCTACGAGCAGTACTTC
NA TRBJ2-3 NA TRBV29-1 CSVAGGTDTQYF TGCAGCGTTGCAGGGGGCACAGATACGCAGTATTTT
NA TRBJ2-7 many TRBV12-3/TRBV12-4 CASSATYEQYF TGTGCCAGCAGTGCGACCTACGAGCAGTACTTC
TRBD2 TRBJ2-3 NA TRBV5-1 CASSLEREGLDTQYF TGCGCCAGCAGCTTGGAGCGGGAGGGCTTGGATACGCAGTATTTT
TRBD2 TRBJ2-1 few TRBV12-3/TRBV12-4 CASSPRTSGGRTYNEQFF TGTGCCAGCAGTCCACGGACTAGCGGGGGGCGGACCTACAATGAGCAGTTCTTC
NA TRBJ2-7 few TRBV10-3 CAISVGQTLAEQYF TGTGCCATCAGTGTCGGACAGACCCTAGCCGAGCAGTACTTC
NA TRBJ2-7 NA TRBV19 CASSITGNYEQYF TGTGCCAGTAGTATAACTGGGAACTACGAGCAGTACTTC
TRBD2 TRBJ2-5 NA TRBV28 CASSRTRQFQETQYF TGTGCCAGCAGCCGGACTAGGCAATTTCAAGAGACCCAGTACTTC
TRBD2 TRBJ2-7 few TRBV20-1 CSASFISGRPAEQYF TGCAGTGCTAGTTTTATTTCCGGGAGGCCAGCCGAGCAGTACTTC
NA TRBJ1-2 NA TRBV9 CASSVEGFAGYTF TGTGCCAGCAGCGTAGAAGGGTTTGCTGGCTACACCTTC
TRBD2 TRBJ2-5 NA TRBV6-1 CASSHLAGGLQETQYF TGTGCCAGCAGCCATCTAGCGGGAGGGCTACAAGAGACCCAGTACTTC
NA TRBJ1-1 NA TRBV4-1 CASSQDAGGGGKTEAFF TGCGCCAGCAGCCAAGATGCGGGTGGTGGGGGGAAAACTGAAGCTTTCTTT
NA TRBJ2-1 NA TRBV29-1 CSVFAMASIGSYNEQFF TGCAGCGTATTCGCTATGGCTTCTATCGGTTCCTACAATGAGCAGTTCTTC
NA TRBJ2-2 NA TRBV3-1 CASSQDRAFAGELFF TGTGCCAGCAGCCAAGACAGGGCTTTCGCCGGGGAGCTGTTTTTT
TRBD1 TRBJ1-2 few TRBV20-1 CSARDRGSLNYGYTF TGCAGTGCTAGGGACAGGGGCAGTCTGAACTATGGCTACACCTTC
TRBD1 TRBJ1-2 NA TRBV12-3/TRBV12-4 CASSFSGTGGGYTF TGTGCCAGCAGTTTCTCCGGGACAGGGGGCGGCTACACCTTC
NA TRBJ1-4 many TRBV12-3/TRBV12-4 CASSFEGEKLFF TGTGCCAGCAGTTTTGAGGGGGAAAAACTGTTTTTT
NA TRBJ1-1 NA TRBV11-3 CASSSRLTEAFF TGTGCCAGCAGTTCACGCCTCACTGAAGCTTTCTTT
NA TRBJ2-7 NA TRBV5-1 CASSLGLLGGLDEQYF TGCGCCAGCAGCTTAGGGCTACTAGGGGGGCTCGACGAGCAGTACTTC
NA TRBJ2-3 few TRBV7-3 CASSPLKITDTQYF TGTGCCAGCAGCCCACTAAAAATCACAGATACGCAGTATTTT